This TCR beta chain was sequenced for a study of cytomegalovirus exposure and HLA in healthy donors. The study, taken as a whole, reports: Near-uniform donor sequencing depth was presumed by presence/absence analyses. Earlier analysis found most TCR beta V segments productive about 87% or about 30% of the time.

A word on this clone: Its target is not known.

This CDR3 has 17 amino acids. Germline-derived CDR1 and CDR2 are SGHTA and FQGNSA. The trim removed 5 bases at V and 3 bases at J, leaving 11 bases unmatched. PCR was performed using 60 Vbeta and 13 Jbeta primers. This table comes from immunoSEQ multiplex PCR, and its TCRdb copy is limited to in-frame clones, with some not included. This table has more than 130,000 clones, roughly 80% appearing once. V usage is TRBV7-2 and J usage is TRBJ2-7, with 12 bases aligning to TRBD2. Sequencing used PBMCs. This receptor was identified in a man aged 40-50 years in good health and CMV-seropositive. CDR3 sequence (DNA): TGTGCCAGCAGCCTCGGGACTAGCGGGTCTCCCTTCTACGAGCAGTACTTC. Residues: CASSLGTSGSPFYEQYF.